This T cell receptor (beta chain) was recorded in a study of early T cells in non-severe SARS-CoV-2 infection. Study-level background: The authors sequenced bulk RNA from unsorted whole blood, leaving chains unpaired. The study, taken as a whole, reports: VDJdb matching, biased toward anti-spike CD8 responses, missed private and CD4 specificities.

Points on this clonotype: Its antigen is not identified.

Unique molecular identifiers (one per individual cDNA molecule) were attached. TCRdb processed the 5' RACE reads anew with MiXCR; each CDR3 protein has one entry. The sample holds about 83,000 distinct CDR3 sequences, more than 9% seen once. CDR1 is SGHVS, CDR2 FNYEAQ, per germline. This CDR3 has 14 amino acids. V dropped 5 bases and J dropped 1 base, with 10 bases sitting between them. The sequence was collected from an adult who was a healthcare worker with PCR-confirmed SARS-CoV-2 infection or an uninfected control (not recorded which). The specimen comprised whole blood, sampled at baseline. J is TRBJ2-3 and V is TRBV7-6; D ambiguous. The CDR3 coding sequence is TGTGCCAGCAGCCCTAATGGAGGCACAGATACGCAGTATTTT. Encoded protein: CASSPNGGTDTQYF.